These T cell receptor beta chains were read from a single sample in a study of Ad26.COV2.S vaccination and SARS-CoV-2 variants. Assay used: immunoSEQ multiplex PCR; TCRdb lists only in-frame clones, some missing. The sample has about 400,000 clones; approximately 89% are singletons. The sample consisted of peripheral blood, taken in a trial of Ad26.COV2.S vaccine versus placebo. These receptors were taken from a person between 18 and 65 years old who received the Ad26.COV2.S COVID-19 vaccine or a placebo. Each CDR3 is given with its conserved first and last residue. Each record gives: D gene, J gene, V gene, CDR3 protein, CDR3 DNA. D genes are given only for firm matches.

d_call: TRBD1; j_call: TRBJ2-7; v_call: TRBV27; cdr3_aa: CASSRTGTGVYEQYF; cdr3_nt: TGTGCCAGCAGTCGCACCGGGACAGGGGTTTACGAGCAGTACTTC
d_call: -; j_call: TRBJ2-7; v_call: TRBV5-1; cdr3_aa: CASRPGNSYEQYF; cdr3_nt: TGCGCCAGCAGGCCCGGGAACTCCTACGAGCAGTACTTC
d_call: -; j_call: TRBJ1-4; v_call: TRBV6-4; cdr3_aa: CASRASGGSGKLFF; cdr3_nt: TGTGCCAGCAGGGCCAGTGGGGGGAGTGGAAAACTGTTTTTT
d_call: TRBD1; j_call: TRBJ2-5; v_call: TRBV11-3; cdr3_aa: CASSHRQGVPETQYF; cdr3_nt: TGTGCCAGCAGCCATCGACAGGGGGTTCCGGAGACCCAGTACTTC
d_call: TRBD2; j_call: TRBJ2-3; v_call: TRBV28; cdr3_aa: CASSSLITRLAGGSTDTQYF; cdr3_nt: TGTGCCAGCAGTTCCTTGATAACCCGACTAGCGGGAGGTTCCACAGATACGCAGTATTTT
d_call: TRBD2; j_call: TRBJ2-3; v_call: TRBV5-3; cdr3_aa: CARSYGTSGRTDTQYF; cdr3_nt: TGTGCCAGAAGCTACGGGACTAGCGGGAGAACAGATACGCAGTATTTT
d_call: -; j_call: TRBJ2-5; v_call: TRBV3-1/TRBV3-2; cdr3_aa: CASSQGWKGQGTQYF; cdr3_nt: TGTGCCAGCAGCCAAGGATGGAAGGGACAAGGAACCCAGTACTTC
d_call: -; j_call: TRBJ2-7; v_call: TRBV18; cdr3_aa: CASSPLRTWEQYF; cdr3_nt: TGTGCCAGCTCACCACTCAGAACCTGGGAGCAGTACTTC
d_call: -; j_call: TRBJ1-1; v_call: TRBV28; cdr3_aa: CASRPFNTEAFF; cdr3_nt: TGTGCCAGCAGGCCCTTTAACACTGAAGCTTTCTTT
d_call: -; j_call: TRBJ1-6; v_call: TRBV28; cdr3_aa: CASSLSGNLYNSPLHF; cdr3_nt: TGTGCCAGCAGTTTATCAGGGAACCTCTATAATTCACCCCTCCACTTT
d_call: TRBD1; j_call: TRBJ1-1; v_call: TRBV5-1; cdr3_aa: CASSYTGVNTEAFF; cdr3_nt: TGCGCCAGCAGCTATACAGGGGTTAACACTGAAGCTTTCTTT
d_call: -; j_call: TRBJ1-1; v_call: TRBV27; cdr3_aa: CASSPGLNTEAFF; cdr3_nt: TGTGCCAGCAGTCCCGGCCTGAACACTGAAGCTTTCTTT